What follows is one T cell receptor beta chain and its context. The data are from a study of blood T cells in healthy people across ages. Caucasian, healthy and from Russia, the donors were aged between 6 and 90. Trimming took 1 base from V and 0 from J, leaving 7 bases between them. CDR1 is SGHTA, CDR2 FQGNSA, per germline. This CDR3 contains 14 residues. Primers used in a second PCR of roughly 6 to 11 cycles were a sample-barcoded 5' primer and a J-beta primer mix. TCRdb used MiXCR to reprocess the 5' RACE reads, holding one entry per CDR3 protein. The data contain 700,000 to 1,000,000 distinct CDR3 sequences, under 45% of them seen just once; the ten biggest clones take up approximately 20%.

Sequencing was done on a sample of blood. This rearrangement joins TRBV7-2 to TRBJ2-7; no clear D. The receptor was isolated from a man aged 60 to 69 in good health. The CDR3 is CASSLDYNSYEQYF. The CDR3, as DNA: TGTGCCAGCAGCTTAGACTACAACTCCTACGAGCAGTACTTC.